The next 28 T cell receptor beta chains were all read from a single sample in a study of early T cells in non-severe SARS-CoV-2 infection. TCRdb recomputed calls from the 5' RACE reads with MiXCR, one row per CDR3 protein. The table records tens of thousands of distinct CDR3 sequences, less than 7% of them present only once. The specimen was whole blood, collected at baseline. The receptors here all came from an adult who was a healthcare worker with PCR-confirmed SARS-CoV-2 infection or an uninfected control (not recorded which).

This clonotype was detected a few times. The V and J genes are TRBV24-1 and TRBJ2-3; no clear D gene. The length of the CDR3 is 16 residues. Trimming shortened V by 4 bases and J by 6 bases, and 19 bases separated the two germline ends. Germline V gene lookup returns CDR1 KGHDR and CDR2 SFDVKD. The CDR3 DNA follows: TGTGCCACCAGTGACCCGCAGAGTCTCGGGCCCGATACGCAGTATTTT. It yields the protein CATSDPQSLGPDTQYF.

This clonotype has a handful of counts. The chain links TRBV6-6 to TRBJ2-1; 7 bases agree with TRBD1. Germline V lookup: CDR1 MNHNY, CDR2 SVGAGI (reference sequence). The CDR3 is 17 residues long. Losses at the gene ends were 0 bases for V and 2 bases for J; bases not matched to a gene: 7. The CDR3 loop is CASSYSKGGQPYNEQFF. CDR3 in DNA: TGTGCCAGCAGTTACTCGAAAGGGGGACAGCCCTACAATGAGCAGTTCTTC.

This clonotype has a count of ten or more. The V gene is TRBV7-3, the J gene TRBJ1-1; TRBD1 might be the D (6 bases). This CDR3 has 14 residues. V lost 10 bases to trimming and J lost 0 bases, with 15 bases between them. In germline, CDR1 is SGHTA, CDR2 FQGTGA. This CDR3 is CATRQEGVNTEAFF. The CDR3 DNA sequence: TGTGCCACCCGACAGGAAGGCGTGAACACTGAAGCTTTCTTT.

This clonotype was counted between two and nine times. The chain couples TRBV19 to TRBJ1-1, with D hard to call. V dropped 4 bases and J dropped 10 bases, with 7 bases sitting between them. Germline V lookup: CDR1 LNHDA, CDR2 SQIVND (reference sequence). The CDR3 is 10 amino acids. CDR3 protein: CASSTFPAFF. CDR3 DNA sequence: TGTGCCAGTAGTACCTTTCCAGCTTTCTTT.

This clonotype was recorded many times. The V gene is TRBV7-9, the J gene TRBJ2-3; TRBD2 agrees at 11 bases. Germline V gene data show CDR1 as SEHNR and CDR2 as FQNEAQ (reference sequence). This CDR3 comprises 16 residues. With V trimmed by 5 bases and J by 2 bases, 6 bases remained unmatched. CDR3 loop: CASSPGLAEDTDTQYF. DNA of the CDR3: TGTGCCAGCAGCCCGGGACTAGCGGAGGACACAGATACGCAGTATTTT.

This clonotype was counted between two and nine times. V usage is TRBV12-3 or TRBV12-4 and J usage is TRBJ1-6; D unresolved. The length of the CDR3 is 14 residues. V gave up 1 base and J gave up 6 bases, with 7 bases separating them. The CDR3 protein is CASSLGQFNSPLHF. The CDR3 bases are TGTGCCAGCAGTTTAGGGCAGTTTAATTCACCCCTCCACTTT.

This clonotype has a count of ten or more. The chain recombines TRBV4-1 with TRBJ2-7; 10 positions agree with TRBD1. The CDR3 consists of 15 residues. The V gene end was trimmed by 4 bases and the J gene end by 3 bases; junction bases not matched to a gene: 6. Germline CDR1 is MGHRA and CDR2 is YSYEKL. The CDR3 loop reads CASSLPGQGIYEQYF. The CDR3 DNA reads TGCGCCAGCAGCCTCCCGGGACAGGGGATCTACGAGCAGTACTTC.

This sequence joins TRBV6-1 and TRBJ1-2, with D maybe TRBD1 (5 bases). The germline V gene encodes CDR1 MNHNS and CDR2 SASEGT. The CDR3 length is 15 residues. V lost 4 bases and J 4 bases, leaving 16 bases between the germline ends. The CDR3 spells CASSAGDSSPYGYTF. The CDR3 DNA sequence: TGTGCCAGCAGTGCCGGGGACTCCTCGCCCTATGGCTACACCTTC.

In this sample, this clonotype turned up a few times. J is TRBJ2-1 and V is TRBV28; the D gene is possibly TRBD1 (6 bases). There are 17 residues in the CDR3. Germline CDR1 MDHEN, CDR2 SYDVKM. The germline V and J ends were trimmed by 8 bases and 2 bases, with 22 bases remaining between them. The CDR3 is CASCYRTAKLTYNEQFF. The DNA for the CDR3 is TGTGCCAGCTGTTACAGGACAGCCAAACTTACCTACAATGAGCAGTTCTTC.

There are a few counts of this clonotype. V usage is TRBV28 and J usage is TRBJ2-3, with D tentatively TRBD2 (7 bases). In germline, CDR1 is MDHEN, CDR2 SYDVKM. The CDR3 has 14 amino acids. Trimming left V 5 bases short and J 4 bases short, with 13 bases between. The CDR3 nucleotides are TGTGCCAGCAGTAGCGGAGGGGGGGCAGATACGCAGTATTTT. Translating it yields CASSSGGGADTQYF.

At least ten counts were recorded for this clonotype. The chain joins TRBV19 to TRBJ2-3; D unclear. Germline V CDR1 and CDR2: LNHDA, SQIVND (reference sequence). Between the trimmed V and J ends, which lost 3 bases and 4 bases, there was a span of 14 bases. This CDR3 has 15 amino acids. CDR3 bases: TGTGCCAGTAGTATGGTGGCTCAGCCCCCAGATACGCAGTATTTT. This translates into CASSMVAQPPDTQYF.

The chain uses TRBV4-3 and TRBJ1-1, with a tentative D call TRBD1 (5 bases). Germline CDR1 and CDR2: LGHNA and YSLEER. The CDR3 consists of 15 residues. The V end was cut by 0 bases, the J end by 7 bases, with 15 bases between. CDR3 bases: TGCGCCAGCAGCCAAGATGGCTTCAGGGCGGGTGAAGCTTTCTTT. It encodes CASSQDGFRAGEAFF.

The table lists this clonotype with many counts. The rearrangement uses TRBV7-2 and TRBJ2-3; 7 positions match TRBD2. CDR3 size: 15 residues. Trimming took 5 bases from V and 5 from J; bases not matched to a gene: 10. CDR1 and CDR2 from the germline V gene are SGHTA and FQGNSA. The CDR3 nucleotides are TGTGCCAGCAGCCAACGGGGAGGGGCGGGAGATACGCAGTATTTT. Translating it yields CASSQRGGAGDTQYF.

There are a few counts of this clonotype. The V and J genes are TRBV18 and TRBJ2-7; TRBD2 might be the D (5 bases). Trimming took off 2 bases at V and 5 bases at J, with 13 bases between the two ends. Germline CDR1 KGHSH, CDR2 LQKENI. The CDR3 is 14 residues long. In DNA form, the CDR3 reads TGTGCCAGCTCACCAGCCAACGGGGATGACGAGCAGTACTTC. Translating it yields CASSPANGDDEQYF.

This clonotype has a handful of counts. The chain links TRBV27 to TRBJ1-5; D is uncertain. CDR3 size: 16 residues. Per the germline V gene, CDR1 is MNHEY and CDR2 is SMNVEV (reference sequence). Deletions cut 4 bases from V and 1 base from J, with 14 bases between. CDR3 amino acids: CASSSDPSPSNQPQHF. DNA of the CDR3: TGTGCCAGCAGTTCGGACCCGTCCCCCAGCAATCAGCCCCAGCATTTT.

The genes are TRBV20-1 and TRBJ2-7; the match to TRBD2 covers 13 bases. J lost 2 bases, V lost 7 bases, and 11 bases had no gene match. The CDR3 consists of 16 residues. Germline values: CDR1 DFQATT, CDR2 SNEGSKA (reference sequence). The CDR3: CSGGTSGTRFTYEQYF. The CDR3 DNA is TGCAGTGGTGGGACTAGCGGGACCCGATTTACCTACGAGCAGTACTTC.

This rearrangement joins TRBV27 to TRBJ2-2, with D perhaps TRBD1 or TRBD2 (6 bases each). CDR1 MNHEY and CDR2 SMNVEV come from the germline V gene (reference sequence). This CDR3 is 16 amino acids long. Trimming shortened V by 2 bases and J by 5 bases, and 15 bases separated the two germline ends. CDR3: CASSLRRDKGTGELFF. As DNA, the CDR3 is TGTGCCAGCAGTTTAAGGCGGGACAAAGGGACCGGGGAGCTGTTTTTT.

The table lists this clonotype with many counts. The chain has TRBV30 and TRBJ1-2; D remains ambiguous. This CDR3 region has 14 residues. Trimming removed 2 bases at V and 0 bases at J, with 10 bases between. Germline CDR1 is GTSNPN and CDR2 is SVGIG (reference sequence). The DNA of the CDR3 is TGTGCCTGGAGTCCGAAGGCCGCTAACTATGGCTACACCTTC. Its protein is CAWSPKAANYGYTF. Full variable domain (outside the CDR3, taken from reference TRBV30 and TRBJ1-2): SQTIHQWPATLVQPVGSPLSLECTVEGTSNPNLYWYRQAAGRGLQLLFYSVGIGQISSEVPQNLSASRPQDRQFILSSKKLLLSDSGFYLCAWSPKAANYGYTFGSGTRLTVV.

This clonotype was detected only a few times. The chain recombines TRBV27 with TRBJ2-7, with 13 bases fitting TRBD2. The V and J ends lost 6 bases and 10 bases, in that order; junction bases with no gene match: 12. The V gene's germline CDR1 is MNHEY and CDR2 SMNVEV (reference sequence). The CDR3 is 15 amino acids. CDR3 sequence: CASSFDGGLAGPQYF. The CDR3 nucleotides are TGTGCCAGCAGCTTTGATGGGGGACTAGCGGGGCCCCAGTACTTC.

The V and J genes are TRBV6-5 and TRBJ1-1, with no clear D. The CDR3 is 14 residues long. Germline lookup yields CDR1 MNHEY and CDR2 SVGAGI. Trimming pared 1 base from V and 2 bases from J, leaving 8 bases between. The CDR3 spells CASSYWSDNTEAFF. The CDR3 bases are TGTGCCAGCAGTTACTGGTCAGACAACACTGAAGCTTTCTTT.

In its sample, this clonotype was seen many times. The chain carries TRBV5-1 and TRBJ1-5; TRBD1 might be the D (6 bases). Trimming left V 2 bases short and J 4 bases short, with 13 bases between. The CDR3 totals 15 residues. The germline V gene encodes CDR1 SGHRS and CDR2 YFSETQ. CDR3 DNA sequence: TGCGCCAGCAGCTTCACGGCAGGACAGAATCAGCCCCAGCATTTT. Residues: CASSFTAGQNQPQHF.

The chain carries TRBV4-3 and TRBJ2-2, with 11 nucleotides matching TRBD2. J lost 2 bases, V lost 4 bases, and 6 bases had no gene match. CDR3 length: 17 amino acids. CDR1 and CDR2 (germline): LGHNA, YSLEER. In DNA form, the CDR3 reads TGCGCCAGCAGCCTAACTAGCGGGAGTTACAACACCGGGGAGCTGTTTTTT. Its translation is CASSLTSGSYNTGELFF.

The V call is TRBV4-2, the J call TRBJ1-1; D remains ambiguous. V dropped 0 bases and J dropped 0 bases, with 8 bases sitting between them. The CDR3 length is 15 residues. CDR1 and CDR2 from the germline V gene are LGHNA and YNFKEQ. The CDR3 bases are TGTGCCAGCAGCCAAGATTGGTTAGTGAACACTGAAGCTTTCTTT. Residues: CASSQDWLVNTEAFF.

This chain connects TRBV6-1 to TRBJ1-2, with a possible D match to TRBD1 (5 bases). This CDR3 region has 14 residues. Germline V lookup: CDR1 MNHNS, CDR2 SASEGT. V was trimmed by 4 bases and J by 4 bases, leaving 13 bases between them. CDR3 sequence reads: CASSVPWDGYGYTF. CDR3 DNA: TGTGCCAGCAGTGTCCCCTGGGACGGCTATGGCTACACCTTC.

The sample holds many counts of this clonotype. CDR3: CASSQGTSGTPAYEQYF. The CDR3 bases are TGTGCCAGCAGCCAAGGGACTAGCGGTACCCCGGCCTACGAGCAGTACTTC. The chain is built from TRBV4-2 and TRBJ2-7, with 10 bases lining up with TRBD2. CDR1 and CDR2 (germline): LGHNA, YNFKEQ. The trim removed 1 base at V and 2 bases at J, leaving 8 bases unmatched. This CDR3 is built from 17 residues.

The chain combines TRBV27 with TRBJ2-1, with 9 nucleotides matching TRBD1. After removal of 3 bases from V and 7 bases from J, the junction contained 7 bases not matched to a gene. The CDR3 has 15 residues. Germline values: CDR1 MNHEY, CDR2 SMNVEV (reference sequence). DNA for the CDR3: TGTGCCAGCAGTTTCTGGGACAGGGTTGGGAATGAGCAGTTCTTC. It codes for CASSFWDRVGNEQFF.

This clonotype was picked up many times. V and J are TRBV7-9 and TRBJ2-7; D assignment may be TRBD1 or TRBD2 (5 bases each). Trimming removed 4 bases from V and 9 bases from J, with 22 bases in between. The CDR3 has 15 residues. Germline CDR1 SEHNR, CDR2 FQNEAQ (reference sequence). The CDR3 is CASSSPGPPARRQYF. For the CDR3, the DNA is TGTGCCAGCAGCTCTCCGGGACCGCCAGCTCGGAGGCAGTACTTC.

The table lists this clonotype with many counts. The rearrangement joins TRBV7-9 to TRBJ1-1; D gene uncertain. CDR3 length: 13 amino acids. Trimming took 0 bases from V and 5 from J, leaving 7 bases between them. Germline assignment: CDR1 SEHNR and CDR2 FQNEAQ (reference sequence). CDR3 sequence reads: CASSLAGRTEAFF. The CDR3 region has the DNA TGTGCCAGCAGCTTAGCGGGGAGGACTGAAGCTTTCTTT.